The subject of this entry is one TCR beta chain. Its target is not known. The data are from a study of T cells in localized non-small cell lung cancer. Repertoires were generated with immunoSEQ multiplex PCR, while TCRdb's copy carries only in-frame clones and drops some. The profile shows around 15,000 clones, roughly 90% of them singletons. General study results and limits: The study found T cell clonality highest in uninvolved adjacent lung, above tumor. Median detection of top 100 tumor clones in adjacent lung was 57 clones.

V dropped 5 bases and J dropped 7 bases, with 18 bases sitting between them. The CDR3 runs 15 residues. In germline, CDR1 is MNHEY, CDR2 SMNVEV (reference sequence). This TCR was sampled from a man aged 35-69 years with stage III lung adenocarcinoma. Sample: peripheral blood mononuclear cells, taken before any cancer treatment. V gene TRBV27 combines with J gene TRBJ2-1; tentative D call: TRBD1 (5 bases). The chain's CDR3 is CASSPDSVTRNEQFF. CDR3 nucleotides: TGTGCCAGCAGTCCTGACAGCGTTACCAGGAATGAGCAGTTCTTC.